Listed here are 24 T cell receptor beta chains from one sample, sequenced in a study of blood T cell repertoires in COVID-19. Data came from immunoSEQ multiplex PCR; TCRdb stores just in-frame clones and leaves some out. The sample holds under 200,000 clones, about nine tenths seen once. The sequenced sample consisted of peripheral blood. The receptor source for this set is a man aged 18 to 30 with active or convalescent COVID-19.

Written as DNA, the CDR3 is TGTGCCAGCAAACCCAGCGGGACCTACGAGCAGTACTTC. It codes for CASKPSGTYEQYF. The chain couples TRBV6-5 to TRBJ2-7; TRBD2 aligns across 7 bases. Trimming took 7 bases from V and 2 from J; bases not matched to a gene: 5. The CDR3 spans 13 residues. Germline-derived CDR1 and CDR2 are MNHEY and SVGAGI.

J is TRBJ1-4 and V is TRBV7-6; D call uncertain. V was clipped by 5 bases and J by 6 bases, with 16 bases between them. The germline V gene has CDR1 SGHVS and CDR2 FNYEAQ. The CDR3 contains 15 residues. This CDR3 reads CASSLRTSWDEKLFF. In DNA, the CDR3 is TGTGCCAGCAGCCTCAGGACTTCCTGGGATGAAAAACTGTTTTTT.

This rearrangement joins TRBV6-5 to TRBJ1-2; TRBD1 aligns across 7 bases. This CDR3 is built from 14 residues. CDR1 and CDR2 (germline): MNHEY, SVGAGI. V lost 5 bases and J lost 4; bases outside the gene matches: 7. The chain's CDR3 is CASSPSGQLYGYTF. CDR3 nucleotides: TGTGCCAGCAGTCCCTCGGGACAGCTCTATGGCTACACCTTC.

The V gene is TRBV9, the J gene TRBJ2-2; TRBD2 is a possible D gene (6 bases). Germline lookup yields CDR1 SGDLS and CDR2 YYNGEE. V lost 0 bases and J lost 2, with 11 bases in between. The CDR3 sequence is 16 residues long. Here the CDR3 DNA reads TGTGCCAGCAGCGTAGGGAGGGTCCCCAACACCGGGGAGCTGTTTTTT. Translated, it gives CASSVGRVPNTGELFF.

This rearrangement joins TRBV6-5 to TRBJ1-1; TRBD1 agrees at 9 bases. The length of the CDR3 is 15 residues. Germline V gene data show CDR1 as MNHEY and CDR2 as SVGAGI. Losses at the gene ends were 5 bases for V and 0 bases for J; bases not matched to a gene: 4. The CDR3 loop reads CASSRTGGLNTEAFF. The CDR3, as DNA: TGTGCCAGCAGTCGCACAGGGGGCCTGAACACTGAAGCTTTCTTT.

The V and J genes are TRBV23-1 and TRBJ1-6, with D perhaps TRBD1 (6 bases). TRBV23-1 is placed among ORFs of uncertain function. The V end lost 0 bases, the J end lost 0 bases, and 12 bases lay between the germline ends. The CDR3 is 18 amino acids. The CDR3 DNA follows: TGCGCCAGCAGTCAATCGACAGGCTCCAGCTCCTATAATTCACCCCTCCACTTT. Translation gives CASSQSTGSSSYNSPLHF.

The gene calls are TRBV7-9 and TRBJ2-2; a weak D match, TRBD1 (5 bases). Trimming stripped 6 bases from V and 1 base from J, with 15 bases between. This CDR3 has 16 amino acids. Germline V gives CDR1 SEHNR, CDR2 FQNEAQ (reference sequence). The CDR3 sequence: CASSHRGQLNTGELFF. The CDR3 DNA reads TGTGCCAGCAGTCATCGAGGACAACTGAACACCGGGGAGCTGTTTTTT. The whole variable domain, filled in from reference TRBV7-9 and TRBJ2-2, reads DTGVSQNPRHKITKRGQNVTFRCDPISEHNRLYWYRQTLGQGPEFLTYFQNEAQLEKSRLLSDRFSAERPKGSFSTLEIQRTEQGDSAMYLCASSHRGQLNTGELFFGEGSRLTVL.

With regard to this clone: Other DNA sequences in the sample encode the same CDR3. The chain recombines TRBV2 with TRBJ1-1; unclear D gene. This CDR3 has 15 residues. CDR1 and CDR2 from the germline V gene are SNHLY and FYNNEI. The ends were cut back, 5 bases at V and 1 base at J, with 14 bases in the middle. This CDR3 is CASSRDTAENTEAFF. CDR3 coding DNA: TGTGCCAGCAGTCGAGACACAGCCGAGAACACTGAAGCTTTCTTT.

CDR3 coding DNA: TGTGCCAGCAGCTCATTTGGAGATTACGAGCAGTACTTC. It encodes CASSSFGDYEQYF. This chain links TRBV9 with TRBJ2-7; no definite D call. The CDR3 spans 13 residues. Trimming shortened V by 4 bases and J by 4 bases, and 12 bases separated the two germline ends. Germline-derived CDR1 and CDR2 are SGDLS and YYNGEE.

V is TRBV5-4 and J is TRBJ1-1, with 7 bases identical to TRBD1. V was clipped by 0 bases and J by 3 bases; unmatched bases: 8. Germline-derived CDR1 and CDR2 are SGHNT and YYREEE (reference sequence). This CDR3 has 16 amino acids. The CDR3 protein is CASSLGGRGFYTEAFF. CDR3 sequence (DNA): TGTGCCAGCAGCTTGGGGGGCAGGGGGTTCTACACTGAAGCTTTCTTT.

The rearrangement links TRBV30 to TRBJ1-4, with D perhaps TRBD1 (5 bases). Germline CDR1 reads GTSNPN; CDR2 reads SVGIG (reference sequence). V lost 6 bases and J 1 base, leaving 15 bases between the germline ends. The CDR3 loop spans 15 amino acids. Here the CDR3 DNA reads TGTGCCTGCAACCGGGGACTAAGAACTAATGAAAAACTGTTTTTT. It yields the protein CACNRGLRTNEKLFF.

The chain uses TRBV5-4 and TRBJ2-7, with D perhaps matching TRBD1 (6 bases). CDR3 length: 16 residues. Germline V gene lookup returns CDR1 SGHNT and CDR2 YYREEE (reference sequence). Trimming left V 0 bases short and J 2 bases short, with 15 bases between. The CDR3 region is CASSLVPGANPYEQYF. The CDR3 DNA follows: TGTGCCAGCAGCTTGGTCCCAGGGGCTAACCCCTACGAGCAGTACTTC. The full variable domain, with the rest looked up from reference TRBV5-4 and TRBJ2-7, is ETGVTQSPTHLIKTRGQQVTLRCSSQSGHNTVSWYQQALGQGPQFIFQYYREEENGRGNFPPRFSGLQFPNYSSELNVNALELDDSALYLCASSLVPGANPYEQYFGPGTRLTVT.

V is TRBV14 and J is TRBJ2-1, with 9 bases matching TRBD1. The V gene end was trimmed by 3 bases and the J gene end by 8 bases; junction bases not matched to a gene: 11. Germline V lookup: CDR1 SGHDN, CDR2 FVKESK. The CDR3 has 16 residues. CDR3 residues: CASSHDDRGGLDEQFF. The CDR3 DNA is TGTGCCAGCAGCCACGATGACAGGGGGGGGTTAGATGAGCAGTTCTTC.

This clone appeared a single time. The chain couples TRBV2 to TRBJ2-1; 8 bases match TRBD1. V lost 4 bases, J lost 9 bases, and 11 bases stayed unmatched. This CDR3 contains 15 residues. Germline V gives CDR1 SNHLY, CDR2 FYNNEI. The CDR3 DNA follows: TGTGCCAGCAGTGTGGACAGGGTGGGGGAGAGTGAGCAGTTCTTC. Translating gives CASSVDRVGESEQFF.

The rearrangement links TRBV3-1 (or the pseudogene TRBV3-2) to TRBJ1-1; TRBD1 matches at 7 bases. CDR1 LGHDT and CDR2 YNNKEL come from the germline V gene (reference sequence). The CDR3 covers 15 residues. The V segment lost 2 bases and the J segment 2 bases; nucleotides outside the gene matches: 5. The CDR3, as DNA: TGTGCCAGCAGCCAAAACGACAGGGTTAACACTGAAGCTTTCTTT. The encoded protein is CASSQNDRVNTEAFF.

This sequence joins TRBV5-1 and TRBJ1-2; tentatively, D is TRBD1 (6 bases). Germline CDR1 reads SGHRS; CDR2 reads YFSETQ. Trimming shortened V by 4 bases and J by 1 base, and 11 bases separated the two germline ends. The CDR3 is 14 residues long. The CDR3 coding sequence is TGCGCCAGCAGCCTGACAGGAGATAACTATGGCTACACCTTC. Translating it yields CASSLTGDNYGYTF. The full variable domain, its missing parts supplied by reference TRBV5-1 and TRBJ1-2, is KAGVTQTPRYLIKTRGQQVTLSCSPISGHRSVSWYQQTPGQGLQFLFEYFSETQRNKGNFPGRFSGRQFSNSRSEMNVSTLELGDSALYLCASSLTGDNYGYTFGSGTRLTVV.

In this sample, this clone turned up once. CDR3 protein: CASTPTSNTEAFF. CDR3 coding DNA: TGCGCCAGCACACCGACTTCGAACACTGAAGCTTTCTTT. This chain links TRBV10-1 with TRBJ1-1; no clear D gene. The ends were cut back, 7 bases at V and 1 base at J, with 10 bases in the middle. The V gene's germline CDR1 is WNHNN and CDR2 SYGVQD (reference sequence). The CDR3 covers 13 residues.

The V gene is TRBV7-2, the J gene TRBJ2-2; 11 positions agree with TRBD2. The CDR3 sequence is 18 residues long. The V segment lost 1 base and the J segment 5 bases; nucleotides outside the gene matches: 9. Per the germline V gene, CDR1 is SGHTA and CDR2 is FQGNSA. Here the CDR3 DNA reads TGTGCCAGCAGCTTAGTTAGCGGGAGGGCCTATGGAACCGGGGAGCTGTTTTTT. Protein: CASSLVSGRAYGTGELFF.

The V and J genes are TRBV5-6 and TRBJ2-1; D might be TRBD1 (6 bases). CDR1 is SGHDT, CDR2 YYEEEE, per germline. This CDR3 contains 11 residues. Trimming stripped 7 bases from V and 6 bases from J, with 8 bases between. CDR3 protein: CASGTSNEQFF. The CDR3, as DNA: TGTGCCAGCGGGACATCCAATGAGCAGTTCTTC.

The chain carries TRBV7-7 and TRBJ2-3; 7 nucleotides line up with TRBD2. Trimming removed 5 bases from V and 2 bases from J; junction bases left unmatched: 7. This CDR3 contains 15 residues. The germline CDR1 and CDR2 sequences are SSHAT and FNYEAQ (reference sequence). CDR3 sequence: CASSHRGLVTDTQYF. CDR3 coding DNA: TGTGCCAGCAGCCACAGAGGACTAGTCACAGATACGCAGTATTTT.

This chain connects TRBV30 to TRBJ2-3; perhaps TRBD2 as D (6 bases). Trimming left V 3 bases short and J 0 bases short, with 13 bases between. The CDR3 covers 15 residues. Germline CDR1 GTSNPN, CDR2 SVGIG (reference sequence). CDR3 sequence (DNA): TGTGCCTGGAGGGCAGGGCGGGGTAGCACAGATACGCAGTATTTT. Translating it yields CAWRAGRGSTDTQYF. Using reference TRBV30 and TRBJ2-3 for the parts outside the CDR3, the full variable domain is SQTIHQWPATLVQPVGSPLSLECTVEGTSNPNLYWYRQAAGRGLQLLFYSVGIGQISSEVPQNLSASRPQDRQFILSSKKLLLSDSGFYLCAWRAGRGSTDTQYFGPGTRLTVL.

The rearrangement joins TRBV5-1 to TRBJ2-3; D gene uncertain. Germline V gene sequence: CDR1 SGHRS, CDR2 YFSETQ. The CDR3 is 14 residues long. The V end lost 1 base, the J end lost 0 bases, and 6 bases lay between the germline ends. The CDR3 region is CASSLRQSTDTQYF. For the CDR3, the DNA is TGCGCCAGCAGCTTGAGACAAAGCACAGATACGCAGTATTTT.

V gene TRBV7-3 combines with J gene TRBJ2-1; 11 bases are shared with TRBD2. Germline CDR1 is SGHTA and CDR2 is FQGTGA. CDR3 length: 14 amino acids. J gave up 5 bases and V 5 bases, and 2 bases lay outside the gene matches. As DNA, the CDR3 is TGTGCCAGCAGCATTAGCGGGGGGGACAATGAGCAGTTCTTC. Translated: CASSISGGDNEQFF.

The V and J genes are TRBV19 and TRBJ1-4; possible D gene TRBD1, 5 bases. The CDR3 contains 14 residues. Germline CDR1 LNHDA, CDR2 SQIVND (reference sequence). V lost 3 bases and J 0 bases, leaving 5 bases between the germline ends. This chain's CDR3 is CASSMGPTNEKLFF. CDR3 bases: TGTGCCAGTAGTATGGGGCCAACTAATGAAAAACTGTTTTTT.